This TCR beta chain was sequenced for a study of T cells in Graves' hyperthyroidism and ophthalmopathy. Study-wide findings and caveats: Most clonotypes that expanded in the thyroid above 0.001 also showed up in blood.

RNA transcripts gave rise to amplified TCR beta CDR3 regions. First-round RT-PCR with HTBI primers amplified the TCR CDR3 region. TCRdb processed the multiplex PCR reads anew with MiXCR; each CDR3 protein has one entry. Here the sample spans hundreds of thousands of distinct CDR3 sequences, 11% to 15% being singletons. In germline, CDR1 is SGHRS, CDR2 YFSETQ. This CDR3 is built from 15 residues. V lost 0 bases, J lost 2 bases, and 3 bases stayed unmatched. At least ten counts were recorded for this clonotype. The antigen remains undetermined. Any patient presenting with uncontrolled infection, other autoimmune disease, pregnancy or lactation was left out. A roughly 9.3 ml volume of fresh peripheral blood provided the PBMCs.

This TCR came from a man aged 45-65 years with Graves' ophthalmopathy. Sequencing input: blood. This sequence joins TRBV5-1 and TRBJ1-1; 8 bases match TRBD1. The CDR3 DNA reads as TGCGCCAGCAGCTTGGAGGACAGGGTAAACACTGAAGCTTTCTTT. As protein: CASSLEDRVNTEAFF.